The 28 T cell receptor beta chains listed next were all sequenced from one sample in a study of graft-versus-host responses after intestinal transplantation. These receptors have no identified antigens. Some clones are missing from TCRdb's copy, which holds only in-frame ones; the method was immunoSEQ multiplex PCR. Found here are 90,000 to 120,000 clones, 80% to 90% of them singletons; the top ten hold 0.71%. Here the sequenced sample was unstimulated CD4+ T cells sorted from spleen or lymph node cells, taken before transplant. The receptors were gathered from a human donor who was the organ donor for an intestinal transplant.

The chain joins TRBV6-6 to TRBJ1-3, with 7 bases aligning to TRBD1. Trimming cost V 4 bases and J 0 bases; bases outside gene matches: 0. The CDR3 contains 14 residues. CDR1 is MNHNY and CDR2 is SVGAGI in the germline V gene (reference sequence). The CDR3, as DNA: TGTGCCAGCAGTTGGGACAGCTCTGGAAACACCATATATTTT. Its protein is CASSWDSSGNTIYF.

This chain joins TRBV10-2 and TRBJ2-5; 7 bases are shared with TRBD1. In germline, CDR1 is WSHSY, CDR2 SAAADI. Trimming took 5 bases from V and 1 from J; bases not matched to a gene: 4. The length of the CDR3 is 14 residues. The CDR3 nucleotides read TGCGCCAGCAGTAGGACAGGATTCCAAGAGACCCAGTACTTC. This translates into CASSRTGFQETQYF.

The chain has TRBV7-9 and TRBJ2-7; 9 bases are a match to TRBD1. With 5 bases clipped from V and 4 bases from J, the junction kept 9 bases outside the gene matches. The CDR3 is 15 residues long. In germline, CDR1 is SEHNR, CDR2 FQNEAQ (reference sequence). As DNA, the CDR3 is TGTGCCAGCAGCCGAGGGACAGGGAGTGGGTACGAGCAGTACTTC. It yields the protein CASSRGTGSGYEQYF. Complete variable domain (other parts from reference TRBV7-9 and TRBJ2-7): DTGVSQNPRHKITKRGQNVTFRCDPISEHNRLYWYRQTLGQGPEFLTYFQNEAQLEKSRLLSDRFSAERPKGSFSTLEIQRTEQGDSAMYLCASSRGTGSGYEQYFGPGTRLTVT.

The chain uses TRBV11-2 and TRBJ2-1, with a possible D match to TRBD2 (6 bases). There are 16 residues in the CDR3. V shed 5 bases and J shed 9 bases, with 23 bases lying between them. Germline V gene sequence: CDR1 SGHAT, CDR2 FQNNGV. The CDR3 sequence is CASSRGGAGSRGEQFF. The CDR3, as DNA: TGTGCCAGCAGCCGGGGCGGGGCGGGCTCTCGTGGTGAGCAGTTCTTC.

This chain links TRBV5-1 with TRBJ2-6; 10 bases are a match to TRBD2. Germline V gene data show CDR1 as SGHRS and CDR2 as YFSETQ. The V and J ends lost 6 bases and 0 bases, in that order; junction bases with no gene match: 6. There are 17 residues in the CDR3. CDR3: CASTIAGGTSGANVLTF. CDR3 DNA: TGCGCCAGCACGATAGCGGGAGGAACCTCTGGGGCCAACGTCCTGACTTTC. The full variable domain, rest sourced from reference TRBV5-1 and TRBJ2-6, is KAGVTQTPRYLIKTRGQQVTLSCSPISGHRSVSWYQQTPGQGLQFLFEYFSETQRNKGNFPGRFSGRQFSNSRSEMNVSTLELGDSALYLCASTIAGGTSGANVLTFGAGSRLTVL.

The rearrangement joins TRBV2 to TRBJ1-2; D unresolved. Trimming stripped 2 bases from V and 2 bases from J, with 12 bases between. This CDR3 spans 15 amino acids. Germline values: CDR1 SNHLY, CDR2 FYNNEI. In DNA form, the CDR3 reads TGTGCCAGCAGTGAAAACGTGGGCCGGAACTATGGCTACACCTTC. It translates to CASSENVGRNYGYTF. Variable domain in full (rest from reference TRBV2 and TRBJ1-2): EPEVTQTPSHQVTQMGQEVILRCVPISNHLYFYWYRQILGQKVEFLVSFYNNEISEKSEIFDDQFSVERPDGSNFTLKIRSTKLEDSAMYFCASSENVGRNYGYTFGSGTRLTVV.

The rearrangement joins TRBV5-1 to TRBJ2-7, with D perhaps matching TRBD1 (6 bases). The CDR3 loop spans 15 amino acids. V gave up 2 bases and J gave up 2 bases, with 14 bases separating them. Germline CDR1 is SGHRS and CDR2 is YFSETQ. The CDR3 here is CASSFSGQTAYEQYF. The CDR3 nucleotides read TGCGCCAGCAGCTTTAGTGGACAGACCGCCTACGAGCAGTACTTC.

The chain uses TRBV6-5 and TRBJ2-7; TRBD2 matches 9 bases. The germline CDR1 and CDR2 sequences are MNHEY and SVGAGI. This CDR3 comprises 15 residues. V trimming: 1 base; J trimming: 0 bases; junction bases outside the gene matches: 1. CDR3 region: CASSYYSGSSYEQYF. As DNA, the CDR3 is TGTGCCAGCAGTTACTATAGCGGGAGCTCCTACGAGCAGTACTTC.

On this clone itself: The germline gene is not matched at one end of the junction; a read error may be the cause. This chain uses TRBV2 with TRBJ2-5; TRBD2 matches 8 bases. The assigned J gene may be wrong: the sequence end matches TRBJ2-7 better. This CDR3 contains 17 residues. In germline, CDR1 is SNHLY, CDR2 FYNNEI. As DNA, the CDR3 is TGTGCCAGCAGTTTCCCCACTAGCGGAGGGTTCTCCTGCGAGCAGTACTTC. This encodes CASSFPTSGGFSCEQYF.

The chain is built from TRBV9 and TRBJ1-3; D unclear. Trimming stripped 0 bases from V and 0 bases from J, with 7 bases between. The CDR3 sequence is 15 residues long. In germline, CDR1 is SGDLS, CDR2 YYNGEE. CDR3: CASSVEGFSGNTIYF. The CDR3 DNA sequence: TGTGCCAGCAGCGTAGAAGGGTTCTCTGGAAACACCATATATTTT.

V and J are TRBV7-9 and TRBJ1-2; 9 nucleotides match TRBD1. V shed 5 bases, J shed 8 bases, and the junction held 9 bases outside the gene matches. The germline gives CDR1 SEHNR, CDR2 FQNEAQ (reference sequence). CDR3 length equals 14 residues. The CDR3 sequence is CASSIGGQGRGYTF. Here the CDR3 DNA reads TGTGCCAGCAGCATAGGGGGACAGGGAAGAGGCTACACCTTC.

This rearrangement joins TRBV19 to TRBJ2-3; D is possibly TRBD1 (5 bases). Germline CDR1 reads LNHDA; CDR2 reads SQIVND (reference sequence). Trimming left V 2 bases short and J 3 bases short, with 15 bases between. The CDR3 runs to 16 residues. CDR3 coding DNA: TGTGCCAGTAGTATAATGACAGCCCCAGGGACAGATACGCAGTATTTT. Its protein is CASSIMTAPGTDTQYF.

CDR3 sequence: CASSPSGAWIDTQYF. The CDR3 nucleotides are TGTGCCAGCAGCCCCTCCGGGGCGTGGATAGATACGCAGTATTTT. The chain carries TRBV27 and TRBJ2-3; perhaps D is TRBD1 or TRBD2 (5 bases each). From germline, CDR1 is MNHEY and CDR2 SMNVEV (reference sequence). Trimming cost V 6 bases and J 5 bases, with 18 bases left between them. This CDR3 spans 15 amino acids.

This rearrangement joins TRBV4-2 to TRBJ2-5; 7 bases match TRBD2. The junction had 7 bases not matched to a gene; V was cut back by 3 bases and J by 3 bases. This CDR3 is built from 15 residues. Per the germline V gene, CDR1 is LGHNA and CDR2 is YNFKEQ. DNA for the CDR3: TGTGCCAGCAGCCATAGCGGGCTCGGCGAAGAGACCCAGTACTTC. Protein product: CASSHSGLGEETQYF.

This clone showed up just once. The chain couples TRBV5-1 to TRBJ2-1; D is uncertain. Looked up from germline, CDR1 is SGHRS and CDR2 is YFSETQ. V shed 0 bases and J shed 0 bases, with 7 bases lying between them. The CDR3 has 15 amino acids. DNA of the CDR3: TGCGCCAGCAGCTTGGATCGGGTCTCCTACAATGAGCAGTTCTTC. Its translation is CASSLDRVSYNEQFF. Together with reference TRBV5-1 and TRBJ2-1, the CDR3 gives the full variable domain: KAGVTQTPRYLIKTRGQQVTLSCSPISGHRSVSWYQQTPGQGLQFLFEYFSETQRNKGNFPGRFSGRQFSNSRSEMNVSTLELGDSALYLCASSLDRVSYNEQFFGPGTRLTVL.

The chain has TRBV4-1 and TRBJ2-3; D is unclear. The V end lost 2 bases, the J end lost 2 bases, and 14 bases lay between the germline ends. Germline V CDR1 and CDR2: MGHRA, YSYEKL. This CDR3 has 16 residues. The CDR3 DNA reads as TGCGCCAGCAGCCAACGGCTGGGCGGCTACACAGATACGCAGTATTTT. Amino acids: CASSQRLGGYTDTQYF.

The chain uses TRBV6-5 and TRBJ2-3; 9 bases fit TRBD1. The junction had 2 bases not matched to a gene; V was cut back by 6 bases and J by 1 base. The CDR3 sequence is 14 residues long. CDR1 is MNHEY and CDR2 is SVGAGI in the germline V gene. CDR3 residues: CASRRDRGTDTQYF. CDR3 nucleotides: TGTGCCAGCAGGCGGGACAGGGGCACAGATACGCAGTATTTT.

The chain links TRBV11-2 to TRBJ2-2; 8 nucleotides match TRBD1. J gave up 4 bases and V 6 bases, and 13 bases lay outside the gene matches. CDR1 and CDR2 from the germline V gene are SGHAT and FQNNGV. This CDR3 spans 17 amino acids. The DNA for the CDR3 is TGTGCCAGCAGTCCATCCAGGGGGCGAAGGGGCACCGGGGAGCTGTTTTTT. Translation gives CASSPSRGRRGTGELFF. Complete variable domain (other parts from reference TRBV11-2 and TRBJ2-2): EAGVAQSPRYKIIEKRQSVAFWCNPISGHATLYWYQQILGQGPKLLIQFQNNGVVDDSQLPKDRFSAERLKGVDSTLKIQPAKLEDSAVYLCASSPSRGRRGTGELFFGEGSRLTVL.

This clone was observed once. The gene calls are TRBV19 and TRBJ2-7, with no clear D. The CDR3 is 13 amino acids. Trimming removed 9 bases from V and 6 bases from J, with 18 bases in between. Germline V CDR1 and CDR2: LNHDA, SQIVND (reference sequence). The CDR3 region is CARDATSGGEQYF. The DNA of the CDR3 is TGTGCCAGAGACGCTACTTCGGGTGGCGAGCAGTACTTC. The full variable domain, its missing parts supplied by reference TRBV19 and TRBJ2-7, is DGGITQSPKYLFRKEGQNVTLSCEQNLNHDAMYWYRQDPGQGLRLIYYSQIVNDFQKGDIAEGYSVSREKKESFPLTVTSAQKNPTAFYLCARDATSGGEQYFGPGTRLTVT.

This clone occurred a few times. CDR3 bases: TGTGCCAGCAGCCCCAGTGGGGCCAACGTCCTGACTTTC. The encoded protein is CASSPSGANVLTF. The chain employs TRBV7-3 and TRBJ2-6, with no clear D. The V gene's germline CDR1 is SGHTA and CDR2 FQGTGA. The CDR3 runs to 13 residues. The ends were cut back, 5 bases at V and 3 bases at J, with 5 bases in the middle.

The chain has TRBV11-2 and TRBJ1-1; 9 bases agree with TRBD1. CDR3 length: 16 residues. In germline, CDR1 is SGHAT, CDR2 FQNNGV. V dropped 4 bases and J dropped 7; count of bases not matched to a gene: 13. The CDR3 DNA reads as TGTGCCAGCAGCTCAGGGGACAGGGCCCCAAGATATGAAGCTTTCTTT. Translating gives CASSSGDRAPRYEAFF.

This chain uses TRBV14 with TRBJ1-4; weak D call: TRBD1 (5 bases). This CDR3 region has 13 residues. Germline-derived CDR1 and CDR2 are SGHDN and FVKESK. V lost 4 bases and J 8 bases, leaving 11 bases between the germline ends. CDR3 bases: TGTGCCAGCAGCCGTGGGGGAGGAGAAAAACTGTTTTTT. It encodes CASSRGGGEKLFF.

This chain joins TRBV29-1 and TRBJ2-7, with D possibly TRBD1 on 5 matching bases. The CDR3 runs to 13 residues. In germline, CDR1 is SQVTM, CDR2 ANQGSEA. Trimming cost V 8 bases and J 3 bases, with 17 bases left between them. The CDR3 region is CSTLGQAFYEQYF. The CDR3 DNA reads TGCAGCACTCTGGGGCAGGCGTTCTACGAGCAGTACTTC.

The rearrangement links TRBV11-3 to TRBJ2-7; D may be TRBD1 (5 bases). CDR3 size: 13 residues. Germline loops: CDR1 SGHNT, CDR2 YENEEA. Deletions cut 1 base from V and 4 bases from J, with 8 bases between. Here the CDR3 DNA reads TGTGCCAGCAGCTTAGCCCCAGGGTACGAGCAGTACTTC. This codes for CASSLAPGYEQYF.

This clone was detected once. The chain recombines TRBV6-5 with TRBJ1-1; no clear D gene. CDR3 size: 11 residues. CDR1 is MNHEY and CDR2 is SVGAGI in the germline V gene. Trimming pared 10 bases from V and 1 base from J, leaving 7 bases between. The DNA of the CDR3 is TGTGCCACCAGACAGAACACTGAAGCTTTCTTT. This translates into CATRQNTEAFF.

This rearrangement joins TRBV7-2 to TRBJ2-3; no clear D gene. Germline V gene lookup returns CDR1 SGHTA and CDR2 FQGNSA. The CDR3 extends over 12 amino acids. V shed 1 base and J shed 2 bases, with 1 base lying between them. The CDR3 DNA follows: TGTGCCAGCAGCTTAGACACAGATACGCAGTATTTT. It translates to CASSLDTDTQYF. Based on the CDR3 plus reference TRBV7-2 and TRBJ2-3, the full variable domain is GAGVSQSPSNKVTEKGKDVELRCDPISGHTALYWYRQSLGQGLEFLIYFQGNSAPDKSGLPSDRFSAERTGGSVSTLTIQRTQQEDSAVYLCASSLDTDTQYFGPGTRLTVL.

This clone was counted between two and nine times. The chain has TRBV2 and TRBJ2-5; tentative D call: TRBD1 (5 bases). The CDR3 consists of 15 residues. Germline V CDR1 and CDR2: SNHLY, FYNNEI. The V and J ends lost 1 base and 4 bases respectively, with 13 bases between them. The CDR3 loop is CASSEEAGRGETQYF. The CDR3 nucleotides are TGTGCCAGCAGTGAAGAAGCTGGAAGGGGAGAGACCCAGTACTTC.

The V call is TRBV7-6, the J call TRBJ2-7; 7 bases map to TRBD2. CDR3 length: 15 residues. Losses at the gene ends were 3 bases for V and 3 bases for J; bases not matched to a gene: 8. Germline CDR1 SGHVS, CDR2 FNYEAQ. CDR3 nucleotides: TGTGCCAGCAGCTTGCGGCATCTAGCGGACTACGAGCAGTACTTC. It specifies CASSLRHLADYEQYF.